This TCR beta chain was captured in a study of blood T cell repertoires in COVID-19. Study-level information: Sites across the United States, Italy and Spain contributed samples from acute and convalescent COVID-19. Sources were T cells, B-cell-depleted T cells, or PBMCs; the material itself was cDNA or gDNA.

Enrolled through a virtual design, the participants were between roughly 18 and 89 years of age and came from about two dozen US areas. Cohort 3 donors counted as recovered after two negative PCRs, clearance, or resolved symptoms. The CDR3 extends over 13 amino acids. CDR1 and CDR2 from the germline V gene are WNHNN and SYGVQD (reference sequence). V lost 5 bases and J 2 bases, leaving 9 bases between the germline ends. TCRdb's table, derived via immunoSEQ multiplex PCR, lists solely in-frame clones and lacks some. The sample contains a few hundred thousand clones, just under 90% of which appear only once.

The chain uses TRBV10-1 and TRBJ1-1, with D uncertain. The source is an older woman who had recovered from COVID-19. Sequencing was carried out using PBMCs or T cells enriched from blood (not recorded which). The CDR3 spells CASSLSRNTEAFF. CDR3 nucleotides: TGCGCCAGCAGTTTATCCAGAAACACTGAAGCTTTCTTT.